One sample yielded the 20 T cell receptor beta chains listed below, sequenced in a study of T-cell memory formation after mild COVID-19. TCRdb processed the 5' RACE reads anew with MiXCR; each CDR3 protein has one entry. The data contain some 300,000 distinct CDR3 sequences, approximately 19% of them singletons. Sequenced: PBMCs or a T cell subset sorted from them (not recorded which). These receptors were taken from a man aged 18 to 30 who had mild COVID-19 (a few samples of this study predate the infection). Cell type and time point are not known.

This clonotype showed up just a few times. CDR3 residues: CASSLEQGYNEQFF. The CDR3 nucleotides are TGTGCCAGCAGCTTAGAACAGGGTTACAATGAGCAGTTCTTC. The chain is built from TRBV7-9 and TRBJ2-1, with D perhaps matching TRBD1 (6 bases). Germline V lookup: CDR1 SEHNR, CDR2 FQNEAQ (reference sequence). The V gene lost 1 base and the J gene lost 4 bases, with 8 bases spanning the gap. This CDR3 has 14 residues. The whole variable domain, remainder taken from reference TRBV7-9 and TRBJ2-1, is DTGVSQNPRHKITKRGQNVTFRCDPISEHNRLYWYRQTLGQGPEFLTYFQNEAQLEKSRLLSDRFSAERPKGSFSTLEIQRTEQGDSAMYLCASSLEQGYNEQFFGPGTRLTVL.

Only a few counts were recorded for this clonotype. V usage is TRBV6-2 or TRBV6-3 and J usage is TRBJ2-3, with D perhaps given as TRBD1 or TRBD2 (5 bases each). This CDR3 comprises 15 residues. Per the germline V gene, CDR1 is MNHEY and CDR2 is SVGEGT. Deletions cut 2 bases from V and 2 bases from J, with 11 bases between. The CDR3 reads CASSYGDPLTDTQYF. In DNA, the CDR3 is TGTGCCAGCAGTTACGGGGACCCTCTCACAGATACGCAGTATTTT.

The V and J genes are TRBV4-3 and TRBJ1-6, with D unresolved. Germline values: CDR1 LGHNA, CDR2 YSLEER. Trimming removed 1 base at V and 4 bases at J, with 11 bases between. CDR3 length: 16 amino acids. The CDR3 protein is CASSQGVISYNSPLHF. The CDR3 nucleotides read TGCGCCAGCAGCCAAGGGGTTATCTCTTATAATTCACCCCTCCACTTT.

This clonotype was counted only a few times. V and J are TRBV5-1 and TRBJ1-2; 9 nucleotides agree with TRBD1. Germline V gene sequence: CDR1 SGHRS, CDR2 YFSETQ. J lost 4 bases, V lost 4 bases, and 11 bases had no gene match. The CDR3 extends over 16 amino acids. Here the CDR3 reads CASSPPVGQGSYGYTF. The CDR3 DNA reads as TGCGCCAGCAGCCCACCGGTGGGACAGGGCAGCTATGGCTACACCTTC.

V is TRBV5-1 and J is TRBJ2-7; 14 bases line up with TRBD2. Losses at the gene ends were 4 bases for V and 7 bases for J; bases not matched to a gene: 4. Germline values: CDR1 SGHRS, CDR2 YFSETQ. The CDR3 extends over 14 amino acids. CDR3 loop: CASSPGLAGGEQYV. The CDR3 bases are TGCGCCAGCAGCCCCGGACTAGCGGGGGGTGAGCAGTACGTC.

The J gene is TRBJ1-2, the V gene TRBV24-1, with D perhaps matching TRBD1 (6 bases). Germline V gene lookup returns CDR1 KGHDR and CDR2 SFDVKD. This CDR3 comprises 13 residues. Trimming shortened V by 3 bases and J by 7 bases, and 11 bases separated the two germline ends. Written as DNA, the CDR3 is TGTGCCACCAGTGATCTGGACAGAACTGGCTACACCTTC. Translation: CATSDLDRTGYTF.

This clonotype was seen a few times. The chain carries TRBV4-2 and TRBJ2-1; 9 positions agree with TRBD2. J gave up 8 bases and V 0 bases, and 14 bases lay outside the gene matches. Per the germline V gene, CDR1 is LGHNA and CDR2 is YNFKEQ. CDR3 length equals 18 residues. The CDR3 sequence: CASSQDLGGGAILYEQFF. The CDR3 nucleotides read TGTGCCAGCAGCCAAGATCTAGGCGGGGGGGCCATTCTCTATGAGCAGTTCTTC.

The V call is TRBV15, the J call TRBJ2-6; tentatively, D is TRBD1 (5 bases). CDR1 is LNHNV, CDR2 YYDKDF, per germline (reference sequence). The CDR3 has 15 amino acids. Trimming shortened V by 5 bases and J by 4 bases, and 12 bases separated the two germline ends. The DNA of the CDR3 is TGTGCCACCAGCCTGACCCCAGGGGGGGCCAACGTCCTGACTTTC. Protein: CATSLTPGGANVLTF.

The chain recombines TRBV29-1 with TRBJ2-3; 7 nucleotides match TRBD2. The CDR3 totals 12 residues. The germline V gene has CDR1 SQVTM and CDR2 ANQGSEA. V was clipped by 6 bases and J by 6 bases; unmatched bases: 6. CDR3 region: CSVAGALDTQYF. DNA for the CDR3: TGCAGCGTGGCGGGAGCCTTGGATACGCAGTATTTT.

The chain has TRBV20-1 and TRBJ1-2; D ambiguous. The CDR3 extends over 13 amino acids. Trimming left V 2 bases short and J 6 bases short, with 13 bases between. Germline V gene data show CDR1 as DFQATT and CDR2 as SNEGSKA (reference sequence). This CDR3 is CSARPQVLDGYTF. CDR3 sequence (DNA): TGCAGTGCTAGACCCCAGGTGCTTGATGGCTACACCTTC.

The rearrangement joins TRBV12-3 or TRBV12-4 to TRBJ1-5, with 8 positions matching TRBD1. CDR3 length: 14 amino acids. V was pared by 4 bases and J by 2 bases, with 1 base of the junction left unmatched. The CDR3 here is CASSWGQGNQPQHF. CDR3 coding DNA: TGTGCCAGCAGTTGGGGACAGGGCAATCAGCCCCAGCATTTT.

V gene TRBV6-2 or TRBV6-3 combines with J gene TRBJ2-7; D possibly corresponds to TRBD1 (5 bases). This CDR3 has 15 residues. Trimming removed 5 bases at V and 7 bases at J, with 21 bases between. CDR1 is MNHEY, CDR2 SVGEGT, per germline. The CDR3 DNA follows: TGTGCCAGCAGTCCCTCGACAGCCTGGAGAGGTGAGCAGTACGTC. Amino acid sequence: CASSPSTAWRGEQYV.

The chain uses TRBV20-1 and TRBJ2-1; 9 bases align to TRBD1. CDR1 and CDR2 (germline): DFQATT, SNEGSKA (reference sequence). This CDR3 spans 14 amino acids. V was clipped by 6 bases and J by 2 bases; unmatched bases: 5. CDR3 in amino acids: CSAARDRAYNEQFF. In DNA, the CDR3 is TGCAGTGCCGCTCGGGACAGGGCCTACAATGAGCAGTTCTTC.

This clonotype has a handful of counts. The gene calls are TRBV7-9 and TRBJ2-7; 7 bases are a match to TRBD1. The CDR3 covers 12 residues. Germline lookup yields CDR1 SEHNR and CDR2 FQNEAQ (reference sequence). Unmatched junction bases numbered 2, after V lost 4 bases and J lost 5 bases. As DNA, the CDR3 is TGTGCCAGCAGCTGGGACAGCCACGAGCAGTACTTC. Translating it yields CASSWDSHEQYF.

The chain has TRBV6-2 or TRBV6-3 and TRBJ2-6, with D possibly TRBD1 on 5 matching bases. CDR3 length equals 15 residues. V gave up 5 bases and J gave up 0 bases, with 8 bases separating them. CDR1 is MNHEY and CDR2 is SVGEGT in the germline V gene. Written as DNA, the CDR3 is TGTGCCAGCAGTCTCAGGGCCTCTGGGGCCAACGTCCTGACTTTC. This translates into CASSLRASGANVLTF.

V usage is TRBV11-2 and J usage is TRBJ1-1, with 7 bases lining up with TRBD1. Germline V gene sequence: CDR1 SGHAT, CDR2 FQNNGV. CDR3 length: 15 amino acids. V trimming: 5 bases; J trimming: 4 bases; junction bases outside the gene matches: 10. This CDR3 reads CASSLFTGAGTEAFF. As DNA, the CDR3 is TGTGCCAGCAGCCTATTCACAGGGGCCGGCACTGAAGCTTTCTTT.

In this sample, this clonotype turned up many times. The J gene is TRBJ2-5, the V gene TRBV5-1; possibly TRBD2 for D (6 bases). The V gene's germline CDR1 is SGHRS and CDR2 YFSETQ. The CDR3 runs 14 residues. Trimming stripped 2 bases from V and 1 base from J, with 9 bases between. The CDR3 DNA is TGCGCCAGCAGCTTCGGGAGTACCCAAGAGACCCAGTACTTC. Translating gives CASSFGSTQETQYF. The complete variable domain, with remaining parts taken from reference TRBV5-1 and TRBJ2-5, reads KAGVTQTPRYLIKTRGQQVTLSCSPISGHRSVSWYQQTPGQGLQFLFEYFSETQRNKGNFPGRFSGRQFSNSRSEMNVSTLELGDSALYLCASSFGSTQETQYFGPGTRLLVL.

DNA of the CDR3: TGTGCCAGCAGCTATCAGACTGGAGACAATGAGCAGTTCTTC. Amino acids: CASSYQTGDNEQFF. V usage is TRBV7-2 and J usage is TRBJ2-1; no clear D. V was trimmed by 4 bases and J by 5 bases, leaving 12 bases between them. The length of the CDR3 is 14 residues. The germline V gene encodes CDR1 SGHTA and CDR2 FQGNSA.

The chain uses TRBV7-9 and TRBJ1-4, with a weak D call TRBD1 (5 bases). The germline CDR1 and CDR2 sequences are SEHNR and FQNEAQ (reference sequence). The CDR3 has 14 residues. Trimming took 4 bases from V and 10 from J, leaving 16 bases between them. The CDR3 sequence is CASSSGDGRGKLFF. CDR3 DNA: TGTGCCAGCAGCTCCGGGGACGGGCGGGGAAAACTGTTTTTT.

The CDR3 sequence: CASSLTGDPNEKLFF. Written as DNA, the CDR3 is TGCGCCAGCAGCTTGACAGGGGACCCTAATGAAAAACTGTTTTTT. The chain uses TRBV5-1 and TRBJ1-4, with 7 bases that match TRBD1. Germline CDR1 is SGHRS and CDR2 is YFSETQ. The CDR3 sequence is 15 residues long. The trim removed 1 base at V and 3 bases at J, leaving 3 bases unmatched.